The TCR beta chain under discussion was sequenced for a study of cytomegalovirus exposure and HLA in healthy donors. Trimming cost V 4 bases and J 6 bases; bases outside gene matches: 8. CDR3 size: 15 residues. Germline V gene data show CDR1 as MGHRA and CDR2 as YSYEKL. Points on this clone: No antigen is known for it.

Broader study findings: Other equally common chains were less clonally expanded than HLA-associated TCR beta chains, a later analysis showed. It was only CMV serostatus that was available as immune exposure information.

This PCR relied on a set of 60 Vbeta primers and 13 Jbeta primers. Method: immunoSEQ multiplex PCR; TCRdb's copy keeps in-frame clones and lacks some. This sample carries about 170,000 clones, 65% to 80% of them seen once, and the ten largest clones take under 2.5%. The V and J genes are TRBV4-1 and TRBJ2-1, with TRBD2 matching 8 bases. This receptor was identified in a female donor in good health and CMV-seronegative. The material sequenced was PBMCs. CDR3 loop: CASSPSSGGPNEQFF. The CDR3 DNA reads TGCGCCAGCAGCCCTTCCTCGGGGGGGCCCAATGAGCAGTTCTTC.